The source of this T cell receptor (beta chain) is a study of blood T cells in healthy people across ages. V lost 1 base, J lost 3 bases, and 6 bases lay in between. The CDR3 length is 12 residues. Germline V gives CDR1 SQVTM, CDR2 ANQGSEA. The authors ran a second PCR of 7 to 11 cycles using a sample-barcoded 5' primer and a J-beta primer mix. MiXCR, applied by TCRdb to the 5' RACE reads, yields one record per CDR3 protein. The data hold around 800,000 distinct CDR3 sequences, with about 55% observed a single time. The sequenced sample consisted of blood. The V gene is TRBV29-1, the J gene TRBJ1-1; D ambiguous. The clonotype originates from a man aged 80 or over in good health. CDR3 sequence: CSVEGGDTEAFF. CDR3 coding DNA: TGCAGCGTTGAAGGAGGAGACACTGAAGCTTTCTTT.